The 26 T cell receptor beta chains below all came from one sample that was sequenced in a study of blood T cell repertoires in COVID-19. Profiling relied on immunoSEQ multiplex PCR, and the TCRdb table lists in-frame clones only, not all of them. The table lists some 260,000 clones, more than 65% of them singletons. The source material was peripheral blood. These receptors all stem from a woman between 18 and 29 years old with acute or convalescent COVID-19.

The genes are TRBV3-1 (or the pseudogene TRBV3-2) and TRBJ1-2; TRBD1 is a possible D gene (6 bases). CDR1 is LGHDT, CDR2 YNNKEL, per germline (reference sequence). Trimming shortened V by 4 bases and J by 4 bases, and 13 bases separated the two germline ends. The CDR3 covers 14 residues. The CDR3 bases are TGTGCCAGCAGCCCCCAGACAGGCCTCTATGGCTACACCTTC. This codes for CASSPQTGLYGYTF.

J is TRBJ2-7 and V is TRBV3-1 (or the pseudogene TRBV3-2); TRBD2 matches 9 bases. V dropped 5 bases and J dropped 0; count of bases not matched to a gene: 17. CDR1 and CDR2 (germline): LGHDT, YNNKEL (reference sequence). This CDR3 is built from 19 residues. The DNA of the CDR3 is TGTGCCAGCAGCGAAGTAGGGATCGTTGCGGGAGGGAGCTCCTACGAGCAGTACTTC. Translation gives CASSEVGIVAGGSSYEQYF.

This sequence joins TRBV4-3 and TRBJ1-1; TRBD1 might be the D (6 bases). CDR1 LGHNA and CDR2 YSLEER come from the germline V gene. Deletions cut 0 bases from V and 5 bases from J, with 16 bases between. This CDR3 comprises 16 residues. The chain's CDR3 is CASSQDRGRGRTEAFF. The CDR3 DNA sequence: TGCGCCAGCAGCCAAGATCGGGGCAGGGGCCGGACTGAAGCTTTCTTT.

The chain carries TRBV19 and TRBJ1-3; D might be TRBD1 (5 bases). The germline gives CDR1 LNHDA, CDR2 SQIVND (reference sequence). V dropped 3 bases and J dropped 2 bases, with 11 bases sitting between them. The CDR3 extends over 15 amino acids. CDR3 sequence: CASSMGRATGNTIYF. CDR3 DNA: TGTGCCAGTAGTATGGGCAGGGCAACTGGAAACACCATATATTTT.

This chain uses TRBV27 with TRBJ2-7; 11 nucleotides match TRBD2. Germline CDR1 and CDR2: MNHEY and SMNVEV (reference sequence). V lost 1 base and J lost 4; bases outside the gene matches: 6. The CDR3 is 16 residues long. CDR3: CASSLLRPSGGYEQYF. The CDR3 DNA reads TGTGCCAGCAGTTTATTGAGGCCTAGCGGGGGGTACGAGCAGTACTTC.

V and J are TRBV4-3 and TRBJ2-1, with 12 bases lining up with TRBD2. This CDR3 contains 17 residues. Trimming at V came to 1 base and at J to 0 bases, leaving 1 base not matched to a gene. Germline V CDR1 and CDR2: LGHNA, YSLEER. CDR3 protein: CASSQATSGSSYNEQFF. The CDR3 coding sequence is TGCGCCAGCAGCCAAGCGACTAGCGGGAGCTCCTACAATGAGCAGTTCTTC.

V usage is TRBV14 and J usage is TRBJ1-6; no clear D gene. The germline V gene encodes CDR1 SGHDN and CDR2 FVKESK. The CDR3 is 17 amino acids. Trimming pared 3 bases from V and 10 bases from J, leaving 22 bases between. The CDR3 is CASSHHDGRSRESPLHF. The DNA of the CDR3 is TGTGCCAGCAGCCATCACGACGGCAGGAGTAGGGAGTCACCCCTCCACTTT.

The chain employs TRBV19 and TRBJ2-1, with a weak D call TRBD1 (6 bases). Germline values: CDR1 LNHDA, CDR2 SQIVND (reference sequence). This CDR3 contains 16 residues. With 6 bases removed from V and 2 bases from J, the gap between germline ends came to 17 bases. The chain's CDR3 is CASRPLGTTAYNEQFF. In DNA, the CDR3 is TGTGCCAGTAGACCCTTGGGGACAACGGCCTACAATGAGCAGTTCTTC.

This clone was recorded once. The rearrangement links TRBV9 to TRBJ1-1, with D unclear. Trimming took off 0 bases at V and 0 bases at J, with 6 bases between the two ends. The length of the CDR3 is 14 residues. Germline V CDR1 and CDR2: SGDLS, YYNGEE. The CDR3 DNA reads TGTGCCAGCAGCGTAGCAACAGTGAACACTGAAGCTTTCTTT. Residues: CASSVATVNTEAFF.

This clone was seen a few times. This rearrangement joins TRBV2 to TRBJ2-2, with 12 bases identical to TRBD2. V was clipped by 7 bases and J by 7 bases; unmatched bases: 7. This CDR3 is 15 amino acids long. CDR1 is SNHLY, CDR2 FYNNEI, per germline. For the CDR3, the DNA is TGTGCCAGCAAAGGTCTAGCGGGAGGGGTCGGGGAGCTGTTTTTT. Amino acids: CASKGLAGGVGELFF. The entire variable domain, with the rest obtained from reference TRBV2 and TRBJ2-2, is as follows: EPEVTQTPSHQVTQMGQEVILRCVPISNHLYFYWYRQILGQKVEFLVSFYNNEISEKSEIFDDQFSVERPDGSNFTLKIRSTKLEDSAMYFCASKGLAGGVGELFFGEGSRLTVL.

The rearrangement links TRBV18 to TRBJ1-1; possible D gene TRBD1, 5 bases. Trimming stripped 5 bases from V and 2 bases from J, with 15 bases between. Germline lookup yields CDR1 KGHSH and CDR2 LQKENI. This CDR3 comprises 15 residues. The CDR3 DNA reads TGTGCCAGCTCATCTGCAACAGGATTAAACACTGAAGCTTTCTTT. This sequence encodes CASSSATGLNTEAFF.

In nucleotides, the CDR3 is TGTGCCAGCAGTTTACCCATCTCGACAGGGGGTACCGGAAACACCATATATTTT. Amino acid sequence: CASSLPISTGGTGNTIYF. This chain links TRBV28 with TRBJ1-3; TRBD1 aligns across 9 bases. V shed 2 bases, J shed 4 bases, and the junction held 12 bases outside the gene matches. This CDR3 has 18 amino acids. Germline values: CDR1 MDHEN, CDR2 SYDVKM.

In DNA, the CDR3 is TGTGCCAGCCTCTCGGGTAGCGGGAGTGAAGAGCAGTACTTC. It is translated as CASLSGSGSEEQYF. The chain combines TRBV18 with TRBJ2-7; 9 bases line up with TRBD2. This CDR3 is 14 amino acids long. V was clipped by 8 bases and J by 7 bases; unmatched bases: 12. Germline CDR1 KGHSH, CDR2 LQKENI.

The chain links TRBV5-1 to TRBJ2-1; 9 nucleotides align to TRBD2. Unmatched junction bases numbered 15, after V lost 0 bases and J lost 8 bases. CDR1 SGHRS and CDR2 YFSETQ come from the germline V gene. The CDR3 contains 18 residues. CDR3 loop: CASSLDSLYLAGLDEQFF. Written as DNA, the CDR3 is TGCGCCAGCAGCTTGGACTCCCTATATCTAGCGGGGTTGGATGAGCAGTTCTTC.

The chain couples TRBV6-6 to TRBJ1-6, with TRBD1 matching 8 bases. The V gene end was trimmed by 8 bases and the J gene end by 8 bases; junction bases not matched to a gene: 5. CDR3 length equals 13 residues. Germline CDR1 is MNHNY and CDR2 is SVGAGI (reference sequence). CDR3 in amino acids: CASAGGRDSPLHF. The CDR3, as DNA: TGTGCCAGCGCAGGGGGCAGGGATTCACCCCTCCACTTT.

The DNA of the CDR3 is TGTGCCAGCAGCTCCGGAGGTGGCGGGAGCTACGAGCAGTACTTC. This gives the protein CASSSGGGGSYEQYF. The rearrangement uses TRBV7-8 and TRBJ2-7; 7 nucleotides agree with TRBD2. V shed 4 bases and J 3 bases; nucleotides not matched to a gene: 9. This CDR3 comprises 15 residues. Germline CDR1 SGHVS, CDR2 FQNEAQ.

CDR3 protein: CAISDPGQRNEKLFF. DNA for the CDR3: TGTGCCATCAGTGATCCGGGACAGAGGAATGAAAAACTGTTTTTT. The V call is TRBV10-3, the J call TRBJ1-4; TRBD1 agrees at 7 bases. CDR1 ENHRY and CDR2 SYGVKD come from the germline V gene. The CDR3 spans 15 residues. J lost 5 bases, V lost 3 bases, and 6 bases had no gene match.

CDR3: CASSHSNTEAFF. The CDR3, as DNA: TGTGCCAGCAGTCATTCCAACACTGAAGCTTTCTTT. The rearrangement joins TRBV25-1 to TRBJ1-1, with D unclear. Trimming removed 5 bases at V and 2 bases at J, with 6 bases between. Germline CDR1 reads MGHDK; CDR2 reads SYGVNS. CDR3 length equals 12 residues.

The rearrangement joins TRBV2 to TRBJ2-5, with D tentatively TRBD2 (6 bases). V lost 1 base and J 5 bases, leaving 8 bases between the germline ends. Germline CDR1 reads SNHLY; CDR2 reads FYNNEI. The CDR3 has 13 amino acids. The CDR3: CASSEGREETQYF. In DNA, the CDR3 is TGTGCCAGCAGTGAAGGGAGGGAGGAGACCCAGTACTTC. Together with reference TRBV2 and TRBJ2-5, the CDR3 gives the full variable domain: EPEVTQTPSHQVTQMGQEVILRCVPISNHLYFYWYRQILGQKVEFLVSFYNNEISEKSEIFDDQFSVERPDGSNFTLKIRSTKLEDSAMYFCASSEGREETQYFGPGTRLLVL.

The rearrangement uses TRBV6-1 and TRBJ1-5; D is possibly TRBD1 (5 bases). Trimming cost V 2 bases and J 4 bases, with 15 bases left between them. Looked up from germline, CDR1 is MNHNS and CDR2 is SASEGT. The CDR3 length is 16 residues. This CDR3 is CASSELVAGGNQPQHF. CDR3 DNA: TGTGCCAGCAGTGAACTTGTAGCGGGGGGAAATCAGCCCCAGCATTTT.

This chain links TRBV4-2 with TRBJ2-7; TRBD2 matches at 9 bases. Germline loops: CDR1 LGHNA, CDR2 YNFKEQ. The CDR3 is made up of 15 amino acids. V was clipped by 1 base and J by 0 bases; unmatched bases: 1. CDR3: CASSQGLADSYEQYF. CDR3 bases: TGTGCCAGCAGCCAAGGACTAGCGGACTCCTACGAGCAGTACTTC.

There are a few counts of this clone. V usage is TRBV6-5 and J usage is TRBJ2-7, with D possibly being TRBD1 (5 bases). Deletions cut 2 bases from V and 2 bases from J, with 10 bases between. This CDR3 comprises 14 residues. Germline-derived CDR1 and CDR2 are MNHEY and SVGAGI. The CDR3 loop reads CASSYRGITYEQYF. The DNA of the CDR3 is TGTGCCAGCAGTTACAGGGGCATCACCTACGAGCAGTACTTC.

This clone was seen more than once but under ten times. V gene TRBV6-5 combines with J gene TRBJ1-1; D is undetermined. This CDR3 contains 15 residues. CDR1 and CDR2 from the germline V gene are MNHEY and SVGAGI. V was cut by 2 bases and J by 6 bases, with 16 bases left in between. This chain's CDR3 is CASSYTFGVSSEAFF. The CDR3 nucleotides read TGTGCCAGCAGTTACACATTCGGGGTTAGCTCTGAAGCTTTCTTT.

This CDR3 is CASSVDPGDDEQYF. The CDR3 DNA follows: TGTGCCAGCAGCGTAGATCCAGGGGACGACGAGCAGTACTTC. The chain couples TRBV9 to TRBJ2-7, with a tentative D call TRBD1 (6 bases). The CDR3 is 14 amino acids. The V end lost 0 bases, the J end lost 5 bases, and 12 bases lay between the germline ends. Germline CDR1 SGDLS, CDR2 YYNGEE.

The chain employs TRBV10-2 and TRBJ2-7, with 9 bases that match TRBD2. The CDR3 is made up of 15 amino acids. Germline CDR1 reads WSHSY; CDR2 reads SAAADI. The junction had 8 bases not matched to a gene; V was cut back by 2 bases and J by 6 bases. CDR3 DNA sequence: TGCGCCAGCAGTGAGATATTAGCGGGAGCCTCCGAGCAGTACTTC. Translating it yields CASSEILAGASEQYF.

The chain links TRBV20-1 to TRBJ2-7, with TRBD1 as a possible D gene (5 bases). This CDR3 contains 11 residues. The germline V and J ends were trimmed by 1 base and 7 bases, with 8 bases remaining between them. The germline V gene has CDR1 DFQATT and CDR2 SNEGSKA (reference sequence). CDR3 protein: CSARADSEQYF. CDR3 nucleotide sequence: TGCAGTGCTAGAGCCGACAGTGAGCAGTACTTC.